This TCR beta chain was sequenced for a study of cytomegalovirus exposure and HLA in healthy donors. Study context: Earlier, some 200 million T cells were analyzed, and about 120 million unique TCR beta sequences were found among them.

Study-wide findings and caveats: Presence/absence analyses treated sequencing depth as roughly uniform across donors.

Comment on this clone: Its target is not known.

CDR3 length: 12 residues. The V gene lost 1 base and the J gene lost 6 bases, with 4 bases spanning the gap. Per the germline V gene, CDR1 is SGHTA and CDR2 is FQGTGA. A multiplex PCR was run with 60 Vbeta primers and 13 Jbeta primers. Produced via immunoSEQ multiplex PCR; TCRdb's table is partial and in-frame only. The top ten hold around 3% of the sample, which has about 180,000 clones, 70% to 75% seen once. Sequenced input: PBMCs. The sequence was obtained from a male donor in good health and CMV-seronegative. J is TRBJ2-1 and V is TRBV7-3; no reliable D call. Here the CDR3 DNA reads TGTGCCAGCAGCTTAAATCGCAATGAGCAGTTCTTC. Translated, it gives CASSLNRNEQFF.